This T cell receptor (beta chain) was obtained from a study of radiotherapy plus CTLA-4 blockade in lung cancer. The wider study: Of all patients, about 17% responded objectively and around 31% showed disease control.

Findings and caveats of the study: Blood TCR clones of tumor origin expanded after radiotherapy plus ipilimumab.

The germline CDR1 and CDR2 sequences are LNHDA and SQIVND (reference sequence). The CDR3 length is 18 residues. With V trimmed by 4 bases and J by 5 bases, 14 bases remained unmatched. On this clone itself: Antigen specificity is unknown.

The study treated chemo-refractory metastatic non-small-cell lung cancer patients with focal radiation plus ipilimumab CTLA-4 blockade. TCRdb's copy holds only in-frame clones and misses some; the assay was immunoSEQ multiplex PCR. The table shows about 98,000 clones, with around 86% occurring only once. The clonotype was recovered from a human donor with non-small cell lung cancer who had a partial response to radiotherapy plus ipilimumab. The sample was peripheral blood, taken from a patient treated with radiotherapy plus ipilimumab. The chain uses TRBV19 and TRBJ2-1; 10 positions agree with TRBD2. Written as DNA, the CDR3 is TGTGCCAGTAGTACCCTAGGACTAGCGGAGCCATTCGACAATGAGCAGTTCTTC. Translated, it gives CASSTLGLAEPFDNEQFF.